The 31 T cell receptor beta chains presented below share a single source sample, sequenced in a study of regulatory T cells in long-lasting Graves disease. The time point is: newly diagnosed GD, antithyroid drugs for less than 3 months. Construction of the TCR library relied on RNA isolated from PBMCs. HTBI primers from iRepertoire and Arm-PCR of CDR3 regions yielded the TCR beta libraries. TCRdb analysed the multiplex PCR reads with MiXCR anew, one entry per CDR3 protein. The profile covers roughly 400,000 distinct CDR3 sequences, with roughly 15% appearing a single time and 23% taken by the ten largest. The sample also formed part of further work on T cells in Graves' hyperthyroidism and ophthalmopathy.

This specimen consisted of peripheral blood mononuclear cells (PBMCs), obtained at new diagnosis, from a patient treated with antithyroid drugs. Receptors originate from a woman aged 18-29 years with Graves disease.

This clonotype has at least ten counts. V gene TRBV6-1 combines with J gene TRBJ2-7, with D possibly TRBD2 on 5 matching bases. This CDR3 is 15 amino acids long. Trimming pared 4 bases from V and 0 bases from J, leaving 13 bases between. Germline V gene lookup returns CDR1 MNHNS and CDR2 SASEGT. The DNA for the CDR3 is TGTGCCAGCAGTGTGGAGGTTCCGAGCTCCTACGAGCAGTACTTC. It yields the protein CASSVEVPSSYEQYF.

This clonotype was counted between two and nine times. The V gene is TRBV20-1, the J gene TRBJ2-3; 9 bases map to TRBD2. Germline V lookup: CDR1 DFQATT, CDR2 SNEGSKA (reference sequence). This CDR3 has 13 residues. V shed 7 bases and J 0 bases; nucleotides not matched to a gene: 2. CDR3 residues: CSGLAGSTDTQYF. The CDR3 DNA reads TGCAGTGGGCTAGCGGGAAGCACAGATACGCAGTATTTT.

The V gene is TRBV24-1, the J gene TRBJ2-7; D tentatively reads TRBD1 or TRBD2 (5 bases each). With 4 bases removed from V and 2 bases from J, the gap between germline ends came to 5 bases. Looked up from germline, CDR1 is KGHDR and CDR2 is SFDVKD. The CDR3 contains 12 residues. The CDR3 reads CATSEGAYEQYF. Written as DNA, the CDR3 is TGTGCCACCAGTGAGGGGGCCTACGAGCAGTACTTC.

This clonotype has ten or more counts. The V gene is TRBV30, the J gene TRBJ1-2; D unclear. Germline CDR1 is GTSNPN and CDR2 is SVGIG (reference sequence). The CDR3 is 12 amino acids. The V end lost 3 bases, the J end lost 8 bases, and 13 bases lay between the germline ends. The CDR3 here is CAWSSMDVGYTF. CDR3 coding DNA: TGTGCCTGGAGCTCAATGGACGTAGGCTACACCTTC.

This clonotype came up a few times. The chain combines TRBV6-5 with TRBJ2-1, with 13 nucleotides matching TRBD2. From germline, CDR1 is MNHEY and CDR2 SVGAGI. V lost 4 bases to trimming and J lost 9 bases; unmatched junction nucleotides: 6. The CDR3 runs 15 residues. CDR3 DNA sequence: TGTGCCAGCAGTTGGACTAGCGGGAGTAATACTGAGCAGTTCTTC. It translates to CASSWTSGSNTEQFF.

This clonotype occurred a few times. The V and J genes are TRBV28 and TRBJ1-5; no clear D gene. V dropped 5 bases and J dropped 9 bases, with 11 bases sitting between them. The germline V gene encodes CDR1 MDHEN and CDR2 SYDVKM. This CDR3 has 12 residues. The CDR3 nucleotides read TGTGCCAGCAGTGCAGAATCGTCGCCCCAGCATTTT. Amino acids: CASSAESSPQHF.

This clonotype has more than one count but fewer than ten. DNA for the CDR3: TGTGCCAGCAGCGTAGCAGGAGCAACTAATGAAAAACTGTTTTTT. Translation gives CASSVAGATNEKLFF. V and J are TRBV9 and TRBJ1-4; D unclear. Looked up from germline, CDR1 is SGDLS and CDR2 is YYNGEE. V dropped 0 bases and J dropped 0 bases, with 6 bases sitting between them. This CDR3 region has 15 residues.

This chain uses TRBV7-9 with TRBJ2-7, with 7 bases identical to TRBD1. This CDR3 comprises 14 residues. Germline V gene sequence: CDR1 SEHNR, CDR2 FQNEAQ (reference sequence). V shed 4 bases, J shed 4 bases, and the junction held 7 bases outside the gene matches. In DNA form, the CDR3 reads TGTGCCAGCAGCTCAGGGGACAGAATATACGAGCAGTACTTC. Translating it yields CASSSGDRIYEQYF.

The rearrangement joins TRBV7-2 to TRBJ1-4; 10 nucleotides agree with TRBD1. Germline trimming cut 5 bases from V and 8 bases from J; bases unmatched to any gene: 8. The CDR3 has 15 residues. CDR1 is SGHTA, CDR2 FQGNSA, per germline. For the CDR3, the DNA is TGTGCCAGCAGCACGCGGGACAGGGGTTTCGAAAAACTGTTTTTT. It yields the protein CASSTRDRGFEKLFF.

The sample holds many counts of this clonotype. The chain links TRBV28 to TRBJ1-5; D remains ambiguous. The CDR3 is 16 residues long. Germline V gene data show CDR1 as MDHEN and CDR2 as SYDVKM. Trimming pared 1 base from V and 2 bases from J, leaving 12 bases between. CDR3 residues: CASSLFRGSGNQPQHF. In DNA form, the CDR3 reads TGTGCCAGCAGTTTATTTCGGGGTAGTGGCAATCAGCCCCAGCATTTT.

The chain joins TRBV20-1 to TRBJ2-7; 8 bases align to TRBD2. Germline trimming cut 5 bases from V and 4 bases from J; bases unmatched to any gene: 7. The CDR3 is made up of 13 amino acids. Germline V gene sequence: CDR1 DFQATT, CDR2 SNEGSKA (reference sequence). Here the CDR3 reads CSAWTAGGYEQYF. The CDR3 DNA reads TGCAGTGCTTGGACGGCGGGGGGATACGAGCAGTACTTC.

This clonotype was seen a few times. The chain employs TRBV7-6 and TRBJ1-2; 10 bases line up with TRBD1. The junction had 9 bases not matched to a gene; V was cut back by 5 bases and J by 6 bases. CDR1 is SGHVS and CDR2 is FNYEAQ in the germline V gene. This CDR3 spans 15 amino acids. CDR3 nucleotide sequence: TGTGCCAGCAGCCCACCCCCCGGGACAGGGGATGGCTACACCTTC. Protein: CASSPPPGTGDGYTF.

This clonotype was counted many times. V gene TRBV12-3 or TRBV12-4 combines with J gene TRBJ2-5; 14 bases are shared with TRBD2. This CDR3 spans 17 amino acids. The V segment lost 6 bases and the J segment 4 bases; nucleotides outside the gene matches: 10. This CDR3 reads CASSPGLAGERGETQYF. The CDR3 DNA reads as TGTGCCAGCAGCCCGGGACTAGCGGGAGAGAGGGGAGAGACCCAGTACTTC.

This clonotype appeared many times. The chain uses TRBV2 and TRBJ1-1, with D perhaps TRBD1 (6 bases). Germline CDR1 and CDR2: SNHLY and FYNNEI. This CDR3 spans 13 amino acids. V lost 6 bases and J 4 bases, leaving 12 bases between the germline ends. Here the CDR3 reads CASSARGGTEAFF. CDR3 DNA: TGTGCCAGCAGCGCCAGGGGAGGCACTGAAGCTTTCTTT.

As to this clonotype: Being one base from a much bigger clone, this may be a read error. This chain connects TRBV7-3 to TRBJ2-5, with a possible D match to TRBD2 (5 bases). Germline values: CDR1 SGHTA, CDR2 FQGTGA. The V and J ends lost 2 bases and 3 bases respectively, with 13 bases between them. This CDR3 contains 15 residues. The CDR3 region is CASSLSAGNEETQYF. CDR3 in DNA: TGTGCCAGCAGCTTATCCGCCGGGAATGAAGAGACCCAGTACTTC.

This clonotype has just one count. The rearrangement uses TRBV10-3 and TRBJ2-1; 9 bases map to TRBD2. CDR1 and CDR2 from the germline V gene are ENHRY and SYGVKD. The CDR3 contains 15 residues. The J segment lost 6 bases and the V segment lost 1 base, leaving 4 bases of the junction unmatched. Written as DNA, the CDR3 is TGTGCCATCAGTGAGTGGTTAGCGGGAGCCAATGAGCAGTTCTTC. This encodes CAISEWLAGANEQFF.

This clonotype was seen many times. This sequence joins TRBV20-1 and TRBJ2-3; TRBD2 agrees at 14 bases. This CDR3 is 17 amino acids long. Germline V gives CDR1 DFQATT, CDR2 SNEGSKA (reference sequence). CDR3: CSAPGGLAGDSTDTQYF. The CDR3 DNA follows: TGCAGCGCACCCGGGGGACTAGCGGGAGATAGCACAGATACGCAGTATTTT.

CDR3 sequence: CASSPLGGGLYGYTF. In DNA, the CDR3 is TGTGCCAGCAGCCCGTTGGGGGGGGGCCTCTATGGCTACACCTTC. V is TRBV28 and J is TRBJ1-2; a weak D match, TRBD1 (6 bases). The CDR3 spans 15 residues. Germline loops: CDR1 MDHEN, CDR2 SYDVKM. The V end was cut by 6 bases, the J end by 4 bases, with 18 bases between.

The rearrangement links TRBV12-3 or TRBV12-4 to TRBJ2-1; 13 bases agree with TRBD2. CDR3 length: 17 residues. V dropped 5 bases and J dropped 7; count of bases not matched to a gene: 11. The CDR3, as DNA: TGTGCCAGCAGTCGTTCCGGACTAGCGGGAGCGTTGAATGAGCAGTTCTTC. It specifies CASSRSGLAGALNEQFF.

The chain joins TRBV7-9 to TRBJ1-1; possibly TRBD1 for D (5 bases). CDR1 and CDR2 from the germline V gene are SEHNR and FQNEAQ (reference sequence). Trimming took 4 bases from V and 4 from J, leaving 10 bases between them. The length of the CDR3 is 13 residues. The CDR3 loop reads CASSSSGGTEAFF. The DNA of the CDR3 is TGTGCCAGCAGCTCCTCGGGGGGCACTGAAGCTTTCTTT. Together with reference TRBV7-9 and TRBJ1-1, the CDR3 gives the full variable domain: DTGVSQNPRHKITKRGQNVTFRCDPISEHNRLYWYRQTLGQGPEFLTYFQNEAQLEKSRLLSDRFSAERPKGSFSTLEIQRTEQGDSAMYLCASSSSGGTEAFFGQGTRLTVV.

This clonotype was counted at least ten times. V and J are TRBV12-3 or TRBV12-4 and TRBJ2-7, with unresolved D. The CDR3 covers 14 residues. V gave up 2 bases and J gave up 10 bases, with 18 bases separating them. The CDR3 nucleotides read TGTGCCAGCAGTTTATTCGCGGCTGGTTTAGTTCAGTACTTC. Amino acid sequence: CASSLFAAGLVQYF.

The rearrangement uses TRBV12-3 or TRBV12-4 and TRBJ2-2, with a tentative D call TRBD2 (6 bases). Trimming took 9 bases from V and 4 from J, leaving 18 bases between them. This CDR3 is 15 amino acids long. This CDR3 reads CASSLRLEGTGELFF. CDR3 nucleotides: TGTGCCAGTAGTCTTAGACTAGAAGGCACCGGGGAGCTGTTTTTT.

The chain has TRBV6-1 and TRBJ1-3, with D perhaps matching TRBD1 (5 bases). The length of the CDR3 is 16 residues. The V gene lost 8 bases and the J gene lost 0 bases, with 17 bases spanning the gap. CDR1 is MNHNS and CDR2 is SASEGT in the germline V gene. CDR3 sequence reads: CASHSWGRNSGNTIYF. As DNA, the CDR3 is TGTGCCAGCCATTCATGGGGACGGAACTCTGGAAACACCATATATTTT.

About this clonotype: A single base separates this from a much larger clone, so it may be a read error. The genes are TRBV20-1 and TRBJ1-4; 7 bases agree with TRBD1. There are 15 residues in the CDR3. The junction had 20 bases not matched to a gene; V was cut back by 3 bases and J by 16 bases. Germline CDR1 and CDR2: DFQATT and SNEGSKA (reference sequence). CDR3 loop: CSASQLAGGTDTQFF. The CDR3 DNA follows: TGCAGTGCTAGTCAATTAGCGGGAGGGACAGATACGCAGTTTTTT.

The table lists this clonotype with a few counts. This chain uses TRBV5-1 with TRBJ2-1; tentative D call: TRBD1 (6 bases). Germline-derived CDR1 and CDR2 are SGHRS and YFSETQ. CDR3 length equals 15 residues. With 0 bases removed from V and 3 bases from J, the gap between germline ends came to 10 bases. In DNA, the CDR3 is TGCGCCAGCAGCTTGGCAGGGGCGGACTACAATGAGCAGTTCTTC. Translated: CASSLAGADYNEQFF.

The sample holds a few counts of this clonotype. V usage is TRBV20-1 and J usage is TRBJ1-1; D might be TRBD1 (6 bases). Trimming took 5 bases from V and 7 from J, leaving 14 bases between them. The CDR3 consists of 12 residues. Germline V lookup: CDR1 DFQATT, CDR2 SNEGSKA (reference sequence). CDR3 DNA: TGCAGTGCTTCAGGGGACGGGAGTGAAGCTTTCTTT. It specifies CSASGDGSEAFF.

A few counts support this clonotype. This sequence joins TRBV20-1 and TRBJ2-3; D gene uncertain. V was pared by 0 bases and J by 1 base, with 2 bases between. The CDR3 spans 12 residues. Germline CDR1 and CDR2: DFQATT and SNEGSKA (reference sequence). In DNA, the CDR3 is TGCAGTGCTAGAGAAGGCACAGATACGCAGTATTTT. Encoded protein: CSAREGTDTQYF.

This clonotype appeared a few times. The chain couples TRBV19 to TRBJ2-1; possible D gene TRBD2, 5 bases. V lost 7 bases to trimming and J lost 0 bases, with 7 bases between them. CDR1 is LNHDA, CDR2 SQIVND, per germline (reference sequence). CDR3 length: 13 residues. The CDR3 spells CASKADSYNEQFF. CDR3 bases: TGTGCCAGTAAAGCGGACTCCTACAATGAGCAGTTCTTC. Using reference TRBV19 and TRBJ2-1 for the parts outside the CDR3, the full variable domain is DGGITQSPKYLFRKEGQNVTLSCEQNLNHDAMYWYRQDPGQGLRLIYYSQIVNDFQKGDIAEGYSVSREKKESFPLTVTSAQKNPTAFYLCASKADSYNEQFFGPGTRLTVL.

Many counts were recorded for this clonotype. V and J are TRBV11-3 and TRBJ2-1, with 10 bases identical to TRBD2. The CDR3 loop spans 16 amino acids. Per the germline V gene, CDR1 is SGHNT and CDR2 is YENEEA. V shed 4 bases and J 8 bases; nucleotides not matched to a gene: 11. Here the CDR3 DNA reads TGTGCCAGCAGCTCCGGGGTAGCGGGAGGAGGCGATGAGCAGTTCTTC. It specifies CASSSGVAGGGDEQFF.

Only a few counts were recorded for this clonotype. The CDR3 is CASSQERAGKRYNEQFF. As DNA, the CDR3 is TGTGCCAGCAGCCAAGAGCGGGCGGGAAAGAGATACAATGAGCAGTTCTTC. V and J are TRBV3-1 and TRBJ2-1, with D possibly matching TRBD2 (6 bases). Germline V lookup: CDR1 LGHDT, CDR2 YNNKEL (reference sequence). This CDR3 region has 17 residues. The V end was cut by 0 bases, the J end by 4 bases, with 16 bases between.

This clonotype was seen ten or more times. The chain carries TRBV12-3 or TRBV12-4 and TRBJ2-1; D is ambiguous. Trimming pared 3 bases from V and 10 bases from J, leaving 10 bases between. This CDR3 comprises 12 residues. The DNA of the CDR3 is TGTGCCAGCAGTTTCCTAGTATGGGAGCAGTTCTTC. Translating it yields CASSFLVWEQFF.